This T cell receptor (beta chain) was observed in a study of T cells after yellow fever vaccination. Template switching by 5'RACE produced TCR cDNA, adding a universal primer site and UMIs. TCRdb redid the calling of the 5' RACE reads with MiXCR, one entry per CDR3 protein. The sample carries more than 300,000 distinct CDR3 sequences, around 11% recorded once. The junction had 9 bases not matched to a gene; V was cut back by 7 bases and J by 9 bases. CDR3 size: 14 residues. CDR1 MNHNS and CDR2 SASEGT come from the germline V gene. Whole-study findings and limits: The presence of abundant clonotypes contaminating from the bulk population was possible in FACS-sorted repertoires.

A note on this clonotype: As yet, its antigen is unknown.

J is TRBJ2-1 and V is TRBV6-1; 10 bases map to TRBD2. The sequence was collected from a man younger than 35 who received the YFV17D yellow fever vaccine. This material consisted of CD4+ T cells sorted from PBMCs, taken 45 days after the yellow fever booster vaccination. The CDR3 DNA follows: TGTGCCAGCATGGCCAGCGGGGGGGCTAGTGAGCAGTTCTTC. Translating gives CASMASGGASEQFF.